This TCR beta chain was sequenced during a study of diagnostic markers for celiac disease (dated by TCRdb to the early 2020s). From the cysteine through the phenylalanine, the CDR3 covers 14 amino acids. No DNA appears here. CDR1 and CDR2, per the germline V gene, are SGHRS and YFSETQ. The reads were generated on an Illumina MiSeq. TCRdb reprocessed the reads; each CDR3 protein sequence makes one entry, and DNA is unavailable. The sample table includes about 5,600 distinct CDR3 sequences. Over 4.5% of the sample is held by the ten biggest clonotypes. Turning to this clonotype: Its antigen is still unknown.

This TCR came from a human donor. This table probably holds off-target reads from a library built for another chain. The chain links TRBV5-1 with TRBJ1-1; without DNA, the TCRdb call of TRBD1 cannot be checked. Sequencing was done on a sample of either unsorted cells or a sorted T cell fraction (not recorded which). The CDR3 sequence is CASSPGGGNTEVFF.